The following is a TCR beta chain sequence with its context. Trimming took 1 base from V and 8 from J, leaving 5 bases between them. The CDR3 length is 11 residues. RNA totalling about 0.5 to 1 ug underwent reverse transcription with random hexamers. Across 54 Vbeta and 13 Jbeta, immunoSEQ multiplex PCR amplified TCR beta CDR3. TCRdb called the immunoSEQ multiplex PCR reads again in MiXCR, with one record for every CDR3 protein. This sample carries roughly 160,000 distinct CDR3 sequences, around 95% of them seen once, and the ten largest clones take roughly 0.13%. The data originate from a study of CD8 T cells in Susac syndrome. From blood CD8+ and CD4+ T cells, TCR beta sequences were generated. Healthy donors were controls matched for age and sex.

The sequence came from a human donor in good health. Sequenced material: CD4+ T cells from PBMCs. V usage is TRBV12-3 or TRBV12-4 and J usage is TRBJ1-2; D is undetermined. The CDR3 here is CASSLGVGYTF. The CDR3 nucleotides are TGTGCCAGCAGTTTAGGGGTCGGCTACACCTTC.